The 11 T cell receptor beta chains listed next were all sequenced from one sample in a study of spatial heterogeneity in lung cancer. TCRdb re-derived calls from the 5' RACE reads in MiXCR, one entry per CDR3 protein. The sample has about 2,600 distinct CDR3 sequences; approximately 4.5% are singletons. The time point: sample taken at primary tumor resection. Frozen PBMC, nontumor lung or tumor provided whole RNA, which was sequenced unsorted. The input for sequencing was normal lung tissue next to the tumor, taken at surgery. The receptor source for this set is a female donor with early-stage non-small cell lung cancer.

This clonotype appeared many times. This sequence joins TRBV28 and TRBJ2-2; D is unclear. The CDR3 loop spans 12 amino acids. Germline V gives CDR1 MDHEN, CDR2 SYDVKM. V gave up 6 bases and J gave up 5 bases, with 7 bases separating them. CDR3 coding DNA: TGTGCCAGCAGCTCCTATACCGGGGAGCTGTTTTTT. Translation: CASSSYTGELFF.

Sample share makes this clonotype medium-sized. This chain connects TRBV3-1 to TRBJ1-6, with D maybe TRBD1 (5 bases). This CDR3 has 14 residues. Deletions cut 3 bases from V and 7 bases from J, with 10 bases between. Germline values: CDR1 LGHDT, CDR2 YNNKEL (reference sequence). The CDR3 sequence: CASSQGRSNSPLHF. In DNA, the CDR3 is TGTGCCAGCAGCCAGGGACGGAGCAATTCACCCCTCCACTTT.

In its sample, this clonotype was seen many times. V and J are TRBV20-1 and TRBJ1-4, with D perhaps matching TRBD1 (5 bases). The CDR3 loop spans 15 amino acids. Germline CDR1 reads DFQATT; CDR2 reads SNEGSKA (reference sequence). V was cut by 1 base and J by 0 bases, with 9 bases left in between. The CDR3 DNA reads as TGCAGTGCTAGAGGGCGGGACCCAACTAATGAAAAACTGTTTTTT. This encodes CSARGRDPTNEKLFF.

The sample holds many counts of this clonotype. CDR3 amino acids: CASSPGLIDAYEQYF. In DNA form, the CDR3 reads TGTGCCAGCAGCCCTGGACTCATTGACGCCTACGAGCAGTACTTC. V and J are TRBV3-1 and TRBJ2-7, with D perhaps TRBD2 (5 bases). Looked up from germline, CDR1 is LGHDT and CDR2 is YNNKEL (reference sequence). The CDR3 totals 15 residues. The V end lost 4 bases, the J end lost 2 bases, and 15 bases lay between the germline ends.

This clonotype was seen at least ten times. This chain links TRBV27 with TRBJ2-3; D is ambiguous. CDR3 size: 15 residues. Trimming took off 1 base at V and 1 base at J, with 9 bases between the two ends. Germline V gene sequence: CDR1 MNHEY, CDR2 SMNVEV (reference sequence). This CDR3 reads CASSLLLPGTDTQYF. CDR3 coding DNA: TGTGCCAGCAGTTTATTACTTCCTGGCACAGATACGCAGTATTTT.

This clonotype is labeled as medium-sized. The chain employs TRBV28 and TRBJ2-7; the D gene is possibly TRBD1 (6 bases). The CDR3 length is 13 residues. Trimming cost V 5 bases and J 2 bases, with 10 bases left between them. Germline lookup yields CDR1 MDHEN and CDR2 SYDVKM. In DNA form, the CDR3 reads TGTGCCAGCAGTCTCAGGGGAACCTACGAGCAGTACGTC. Its protein is CASSLRGTYEQYV.

This clonotype appeared a few times. The chain recombines TRBV15 with TRBJ2-5; D remains ambiguous. CDR3 size: 12 residues. Germline CDR1 reads LNHNV; CDR2 reads YYDKDF (reference sequence). V was pared by 0 bases and J by 5 bases, with 4 bases between. The CDR3 sequence: CATSRDTETQYF. In DNA, the CDR3 is TGTGCCACCAGCAGAGATACGGAGACCCAGTACTTC.

In its sample, this clonotype ranks as medium-sized. This sequence joins TRBV7-2 and TRBJ2-3; D is possibly TRBD2 (5 bases). The CDR3 has 15 amino acids. Between the trimmed V and J ends, which lost 4 bases and 4 bases, there was a span of 15 bases. Germline CDR1 is SGHTA and CDR2 is FQGNSA. The CDR3 DNA sequence: TGTGCCAGCAGCTCCGCCACGGGAAGATCAGATACGCAGTATTTT. The encoded protein is CASSSATGRSDTQYF.

By sample share, this clonotype is medium-sized. The rearrangement links TRBV10-3 to TRBJ2-2, with 7 bases aligning to TRBD2. Germline V CDR1 and CDR2: ENHRY, SYGVKD. V trimming: 2 bases; J trimming: 5 bases; junction bases outside the gene matches: 5. The CDR3 contains 15 residues. The CDR3 reads CAISEKSGKTGELFF. The CDR3 bases are TGTGCCATCAGTGAGAAAAGCGGGAAAACCGGGGAGCTGTTTTTT.

The chain employs TRBV7-9 and TRBJ2-7; possibly TRBD1 for D (6 bases). The V gene lost 5 bases and the J gene lost 2 bases, with 19 bases spanning the gap. The CDR3 is 16 residues long. Looked up from germline, CDR1 is SEHNR and CDR2 is FQNEAQ (reference sequence). CDR3 DNA sequence: TGTGCCAGCAGCGGAGGAGAGGGACACCTTCCCTACGAGCAGTACTTC. This translates into CASSGGEGHLPYEQYF.

In this sample, this clonotype turned up many times. This sequence joins TRBV20-1 and TRBJ1-1; TRBD1 agrees at 7 bases. The CDR3 extends over 15 amino acids. Unmatched junction bases numbered 10, after V lost 5 bases and J lost 1 base. Per the germline V gene, CDR1 is DFQATT and CDR2 is SNEGSKA (reference sequence). The CDR3 DNA sequence: TGCAGTGCTCGACAGGGAGGGGCCCAGAACACTGAAGCTTTCTTT. This codes for CSARQGGAQNTEAFF.